Described below is a single T cell receptor (beta chain) sequence and its context. This sample stems from a study of cytomegalovirus exposure and HLA in healthy donors. The CDR3 is 12 amino acids. Deletions cut 4 bases from V and 8 bases from J, with 12 bases between. Per the germline V gene, CDR1 is GTSNPN and CDR2 is SVGIG (reference sequence). The PCR had 60 Vbeta and 13 Jbeta primers. Only in-frame clones appear in the TCRdb table, and some are missing; sequencing was by immunoSEQ multiplex PCR. The data show some 180,000 clones, around 83% seen once. The receptor's source is a girl aged 2 to 9 in good health and CMV-seropositive. The sequenced sample was PBMCs. The chain joins TRBV30 to TRBJ2-1; D is perhaps TRBD2 (7 bases). The CDR3 spells CAWTGGLYEQFF. The CDR3, as DNA: TGTGCCTGGACGGGGGGCCTCTATGAGCAGTTCTTC.